This is a list of T cell receptor beta chains from one sample in a study of T cell clones after liver transplantation. TCRdb keeps only in-frame clones here, not all; method: immunoSEQ multiplex PCR. This sample yields about 24,000 clones, of which approximately 71% are seen a single time; 2.5% to 3% belongs to the top ten. The sample was CD4+ T cells from blood, taken before liver transplant. These TCRs come from a human donor who received a liver transplant. The CDR3 runs from the conserved cysteine through the conserved F or W. The order of the fields is clone size, V gene, J gene, D gene, CDR3 protein, CDR3 DNA. The D gene is left open where the match is weak. Size values are once, few and many counts, or a class for expanded clones, and some rows have none.

-	TRBV2	TRBJ2-1	TRBD2	CASTELAGDYNEQFF	TGTGCCAGCACCGAACTAGCGGGGGATTACAATGAGCAGTTCTTC
-	TRBV5-1	TRBJ2-7	-	CASSSAPGTSSYEQYF	TGCGCCAGCAGCTCGGCTCCCGGGACGTCCTCCTACGAGCAGTACTTC
-	TRBV5-8	TRBJ2-2	-	CASSKTRANTGELFF	TGTGCCAGCAGCAAAACAAGAGCGAACACCGGGGAGCTGTTTTTT
-	TRBV5-1	TRBJ2-3	TRBD2	CASSLDQRGSTDTQYF	TGCGCCAGCAGCTTGGATCAGCGGGGAAGCACAGATACGCAGTATTTT
few	TRBV5-1	TRBJ2-7	TRBD1	CASSQQSGTGGYEQYF	TGCGCCAGCAGTCAACAATCCGGGACAGGGGGCTACGAGCAGTACTTC
-	TRBV19	TRBJ2-2	-	CASSIQTGPGELFF	TGTGCCAGTAGTATCCAGACAGGTCCCGGGGAGCTGTTTTTT
-	TRBV5-1	TRBJ2-3	TRBD2	CASVLRGSSTDTQYF	TGCGCCAGCGTTCTACGCGGGAGCAGCACAGATACGCAGTATTTT
-	TRBV5-1	TRBJ2-7	-	CASSTSAGSYEQYF	TGCGCCAGCAGCACCTCTGCTGGTAGCTACGAGCAGTACTTC
few	TRBV18	TRBJ2-1	TRBD2	CASSPDSGKNEQFF	TGTGCCAGCTCACCAGATAGCGGGAAGAATGAGCAGTTCTTC
-	TRBV28	TRBJ2-7	-	CASSFSSGNYEQYF	TGTGCCAGCAGTTTTTCTTCAGGAAACTACGAGCAGTACTTC
-	TRBV29-1	TRBJ2-3	-	CSVEPQSTDTQYF	TGCAGCGTTGAACCACAAAGCACAGATACGCAGTATTTT
-	TRBV7-8	TRBJ2-2	-	CASSLNPTGELFF	TGTGCCAGCAGCTTGAACCCCACCGGGGAGCTGTTTTTT
-	TRBV5-8	TRBJ1-4	-	CASSSTPGSTNEKLFF	TGTGCCAGCAGCTCGACCCCAGGCTCAACTAATGAAAAACTGTTTTTT
few	TRBV4-3	TRBJ1-5	TRBD1	CASSQNYRGSNQPQHF	TGCGCCAGCAGCCAAAACTACAGGGGTAGCAATCAGCCCCAGCATTTT
-	TRBV4-3	TRBJ2-5	-	CASSQDRLSGRETQYF	TGCGCCAGCAGCCAAGATCGGCTCTCGGGGAGGGAGACCCAGTACTTC
-	TRBV7-6	TRBJ2-3	-	CASSLSGVRTQYF	TGTGCCAGCAGCTTGTCGGGGGTCCGTACGCAGTATTTT
few	TRBV5-1	TRBJ1-1	TRBD1	CASSTGQGPEAFF	TGCGCCAGCAGCACTGGACAGGGCCCTGAGGCTTTCTTT
-	TRBV7-8	TRBJ2-5	-	CASSSGTYQETQYF	TGTGCCAGCAGCAGCGGGACATACCAAGAGACCCAGTACTTC
once	TRBV20-1	TRBJ2-1	-	CSAPQNNEQFF	TGCAGTGCTCCTCAAAACAATGAGCAGTTCTTC